This TCR beta chain appears in the sequencing data of a study of immune heterogeneity within non-small cell lung tumors. The overall study: Histologically, several tumors were squamous cell carcinomas and approximately 9 were non-squamous carcinomas. The remaining 1 tumor was not otherwise specified. Overall study findings and caveats: Individual patients showed largely nonoverlapping sets of high-frequency T-cell receptor beta clonotypes.

A multiplex PCR containing 32 V primers and 13 J primers was used to amplify TCR beta CDR3. TCRdb re-analysed the multiplex PCR reads in MiXCR, keeping a single row per CDR3 protein. The table lists about 22,000 distinct CDR3 sequences, around 30% of them singletons. The template for each sample was roughly 600 ng of genomic DNA, which had been extracted from bulk tumor tissue. Biopsies that were spaced far apart were taken, several per primary tumor, during surgery. With untreated, newly diagnosed non-small cell lung cancer, the patients went on to undergo curative surgery. This clonotype came up a few times. What it binds is unknown. This CDR3 is built from 15 residues. The V end lost 0 bases, the J end lost 6 bases, and 12 bases lay between the germline ends. Germline lookup yields CDR1 SGHRS and CDR2 YFSETQ.

The sample consisted of lung tumor tissue. This rearrangement joins TRBV5-1 to TRBJ2-2; D might be TRBD2 (6 bases). This TCR derives from a man aged 40-55 years with non-small cell lung cancer. The DNA of the CDR3 is TGCGCCAGCAGCTTGGACCCCGGCGGGGCCGGGGAGCTGTTTTTT. This sequence encodes CASSLDPGGAGELFF.